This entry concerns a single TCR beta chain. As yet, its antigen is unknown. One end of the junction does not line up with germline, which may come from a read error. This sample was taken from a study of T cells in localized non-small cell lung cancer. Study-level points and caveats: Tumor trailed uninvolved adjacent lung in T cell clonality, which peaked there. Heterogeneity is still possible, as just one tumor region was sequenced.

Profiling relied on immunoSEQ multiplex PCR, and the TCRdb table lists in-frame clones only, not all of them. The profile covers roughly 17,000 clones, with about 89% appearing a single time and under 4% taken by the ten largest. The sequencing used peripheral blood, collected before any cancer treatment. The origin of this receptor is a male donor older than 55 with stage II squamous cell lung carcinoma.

CDR3 residues: CASSLGTVLGERLFF. DNA for the CDR3: TGTGCCAGCAGCTTAGGGACGGTCTTGGGGGAAAGACTGTTTTTT. The gene calls are TRBV7-8 and TRBJ1-4; a weak D match, TRBD1 (5 bases). From germline, CDR1 is SGHVS and CDR2 FQNEAQ. The CDR3 extends over 15 amino acids.